This T cell receptor beta chain appears in the sequencing data of a study of T-cell reconstitution after alpha-beta-depleted transplantation in children. V lost 6 bases to trimming and J lost 2 bases; unmatched junction nucleotides: 5. The CDR3 loop spans 13 amino acids. From germline, CDR1 is DFQATT and CDR2 SNEGSKA (reference sequence). This clonotype was observed at least ten times. The antigen remains undetermined. A library of TCRbeta sequences, prepared with unique molecular identifiers, was generated. TCRdb passed the PCR reads through MiXCR, listing each CDR3 protein once. The repertoire holds roughly 180,000 distinct CDR3 sequences, with 11% as singletons. Study-level results: T-cell counts and diversity were attributed mostly to newly produced T cells one year after transplant. Some patients' high day-60 TCRbeta diversity was attributed to recipient cells surviving conditioning. Expanded graft clones numbering several hundred reportedly gave rise to alpha-beta T cells about two months after transplant.

The sample in question was PBMCs, obtained before TCRalphabeta/CD19-depleted stem cell transplant. The chain employs TRBV20-1 and TRBJ2-3; 7 bases align to TRBD1. The TCR was taken from a boy under 10 years old with acute myeloid leukemia, due to receive a stem cell transplant. The CDR3 nucleotides are TGCAGTGCCCACGACAGGGCCACAGATACGCAGTATTTT. It codes for CSAHDRATDTQYF.